The 21 T cell receptor beta chains below all came from one sample that was sequenced in a study of T cell changes during pregnancy in multiple sclerosis. Profiling relied on immunoSEQ multiplex PCR, and the TCRdb table lists in-frame clones only, not all of them. The data contain some 42,000 clones, under 95% of them seen just once; the ten biggest clones take up 0.5% to 0.65%. The sample in question was CD4+ T cells from peripheral blood mononuclear cells, obtained in the third trimester of pregnancy. The receptors originated from a female donor with multiple sclerosis, enrolled in a pregnancy study.

The genes are TRBV2 and TRBJ2-2, with 11 bases aligning to TRBD2. Trimming cost V 6 bases and J 7 bases; bases outside gene matches: 10. From germline, CDR1 is SNHLY and CDR2 FYNNEI. This CDR3 has 16 residues. Here the CDR3 DNA reads TGTGCCAGCAGAGGGACTAGCGGCAACTCAGGCGGGGAGCTGTTTTTT. This encodes CASRGTSGNSGGELFF.

The chain has TRBV19 and TRBJ1-5; possible D gene TRBD1, 6 bases. In germline, CDR1 is LNHDA, CDR2 SQIVND (reference sequence). The CDR3 loop spans 15 amino acids. Trimming cost V 3 bases and J 9 bases, with 18 bases left between them. CDR3 residues: CASSITLGGVGPQHF. The CDR3 nucleotides are TGTGCCAGTAGTATTACCTTAGGGGGGGTAGGGCCCCAGCATTTT.

This clone turned up a few times. This rearrangement joins TRBV2 to TRBJ1-2, with 8 bases matching TRBD1. CDR1 SNHLY and CDR2 FYNNEI come from the germline V gene. Losses at the gene ends were 5 bases for V and 7 bases for J; bases not matched to a gene: 9. The CDR3 totals 14 residues. This chain's CDR3 is CASSSRGRRFGYTF. The CDR3 DNA reads as TGTGCCAGCAGTTCCAGGGGGCGCAGATTTGGCTACACCTTC.

The rearrangement uses TRBV6-1 and TRBJ1-5; 8 bases align to TRBD1. CDR3 length equals 17 residues. The V and J ends lost 2 bases and 3 bases, in that order; junction bases with no gene match: 9. From germline, CDR1 is MNHNS and CDR2 SASEGT. The chain's CDR3 is CASSERQGRINNQPQHF. The CDR3 nucleotides read TGTGCCAGCAGTGAAAGACAGGGGAGGATTAACAATCAGCCCCAGCATTTT.

A remark on this clone: Sequence at one end of the junction differs from germline and may be a read error. The chain uses TRBV4-2 and TRBJ1-2; the D is unclear. This CDR3 is built from 14 residues. Per the germline V gene, CDR1 is LGHNA and CDR2 is YNFKEQ. This chain's CDR3 is CASSQQFLLGPPAF. The CDR3, as DNA: TGTGCCAGCAGCCAACAATTTTTGTTGGGCCCACCCGCCTTC.

V and J are TRBV18 and TRBJ1-2; 7 bases match TRBD1. Trimming took 3 bases from V and 1 from J; bases not matched to a gene: 8. In germline, CDR1 is KGHSH, CDR2 LQKENI. The CDR3 runs 16 residues. CDR3 sequence (DNA): TGTGCCAGCTCACCCTACACAGGGGCCTTTAACTATGGCTACACCTTC. Translated: CASSPYTGAFNYGYTF.

Comment on this clone: The same CDR3 arises from other DNA sequences in this sample as well. This CDR3 reads CASSLGPAYEQYF. In nucleotides, the CDR3 is TGCGCCAGCAGCTTGGGCCCGGCCTACGAGCAGTACTTC. The chain employs TRBV5-1 and TRBJ2-7; no clear D. The V end lost 0 bases, the J end lost 2 bases, and 6 bases lay between the germline ends. Germline CDR1 reads SGHRS; CDR2 reads YFSETQ. The CDR3 has 13 residues.

The J gene is TRBJ2-1, the V gene TRBV7-9; 12 bases map to TRBD2. The length of the CDR3 is 16 residues. Germline V lookup: CDR1 SEHNR, CDR2 FQNEAQ (reference sequence). J gave up 3 bases and V 5 bases, and 5 bases lay outside the gene matches. The CDR3 protein is CASSPRTSGNYNEQFF. DNA for the CDR3: TGTGCCAGCAGCCCGCGGACTAGCGGGAACTACAATGAGCAGTTCTTC.

This clone turned up a few times. The chain links TRBV5-8 to TRBJ1-2; 7 bases fit TRBD1. Germline V lookup: CDR1 SGHTS, CDR2 YDEGEE. The V and J ends lost 2 bases and 1 base, in that order; junction bases with no gene match: 2. This CDR3 is built from 14 residues. The CDR3 nucleotides read TGTGCCAGCAGCTTACAGGGGCTTAACTATGGCTACACCTTC. Protein: CASSLQGLNYGYTF.

This chain links TRBV6-1 with TRBJ1-3, with D perhaps TRBD1 (5 bases). The CDR3 runs to 13 residues. Per the germline V gene, CDR1 is MNHNS and CDR2 is SASEGT. The CDR3 loop is CAGRGNSGNTIYF. The DNA of the CDR3 is TGTGCGGGCCGGGGGAACTCTGGAAACACCATATATTTT.

The genes are TRBV5-1 and TRBJ2-7; the match to TRBD2 covers 11 bases. The CDR3 is 15 amino acids. The germline V gene encodes CDR1 SGHRS and CDR2 YFSETQ. After removal of 4 bases from V and 1 base from J, the junction contained 4 bases not matched to a gene. CDR3 DNA: TGCGCCAGCAGCCCACGGACTAGCGGGTCCTACGAGCAGTACTTC. Residues: CASSPRTSGSYEQYF.

The rearrangement links TRBV7-8 to TRBJ1-2; TRBD1 aligns across 8 bases. With V trimmed by 5 bases and J by 3 bases, 2 bases remained unmatched. The CDR3 extends over 13 amino acids. Germline V lookup: CDR1 SGHVS, CDR2 FQNEAQ. CDR3 sequence reads: CASSGTGHYGYTF. In nucleotides, the CDR3 is TGTGCCAGCAGCGGGACAGGACACTATGGCTACACCTTC.

This sequence joins TRBV7-2 and TRBJ1-2, with a tentative D call TRBD1 (5 bases). The CDR3 runs 14 residues. The V and J ends lost 7 bases and 1 base respectively, with 13 bases between them. CDR1 is SGHTA and CDR2 is FQGNSA in the germline V gene. CDR3 coding DNA: TGTGCCAGCACCCAAGACAGCCTTAACTATGGCTACACCTTC. This sequence encodes CASTQDSLNYGYTF.

This chain links TRBV9 with TRBJ2-5; TRBD2 agrees at 14 bases. Germline CDR1 is SGDLS and CDR2 is YYNGEE. This CDR3 has 19 residues. After removal of 3 bases from V and 1 base from J, the junction contained 11 bases not matched to a gene. The CDR3 DNA is TGTGCCAGCAGCGCTTGGGAGACTAGCGGGGGGGGACCCCAAGAGACCCAGTACTTC. It specifies CASSAWETSGGGPQETQYF. Using reference TRBV9 and TRBJ2-5 for the parts outside the CDR3, the full variable domain is DSGVTQTPKHLITATGQRVTLRCSPRSGDLSVYWYQQSLDQGLQFLIQYYNGEERAKGNILERFSAQQFPDLHSELNLSSLELGDSALYFCASSAWETSGGGPQETQYFGPGTRLLVL.

Only one count was recorded for this clone. V is TRBV28 and J is TRBJ2-7; 16 bases are a match to TRBD2. The germline V gene has CDR1 MDHEN and CDR2 SYDVKM. The CDR3 has 20 amino acids. Trimming removed 5 bases from V and 6 bases from J; junction bases left unmatched: 19. CDR3 DNA: TGTGCCAGCAGTCCCCGGACGGTACCGGGACTAGCGGGAGGGCATGGCGAGCAGTACTTC. Translation gives CASSPRTVPGLAGGHGEQYF.

The chain joins TRBV7-9 to TRBJ2-1; a weak D match, TRBD2 (6 bases). There are 17 residues in the CDR3. Deletions cut 2 bases from V and 2 bases from J, with 16 bases between. The germline V gene has CDR1 SEHNR and CDR2 FQNEAQ (reference sequence). The CDR3 here is CASSLPLAVGAYNEQFF. In nucleotides, the CDR3 is TGTGCCAGCAGCTTACCGTTAGCGGTTGGGGCCTACAATGAGCAGTTCTTC.

DNA for the CDR3: TGTGCCAGCAGCACCCTAGCGGGGTCAAACACCGGGGAGCTGTTTTTT. Its translation is CASSTLAGSNTGELFF. The genes are TRBV5-4 and TRBJ2-2; 9 bases are a match to TRBD2. The CDR3 consists of 16 residues. CDR1 and CDR2 from the germline V gene are SGHNT and YYREEE (reference sequence). Trimming removed 4 bases from V and 2 bases from J; junction bases left unmatched: 6.

V is TRBV10-1 and J is TRBJ2-1; TRBD2 matches 8 bases. The CDR3 totals 16 residues. Trimming at V came to 6 bases and at J to 0 bases, leaving 7 bases not matched to a gene. Germline CDR1 and CDR2: WNHNN and SYGVQD (reference sequence). The CDR3 spells CASSRGLAGSYNEQFF. CDR3 bases: TGCGCCAGCAGCCGCGGACTAGCAGGCTCCTACAATGAGCAGTTCTTC.

The chain has TRBV7-6 and TRBJ2-6; D may be TRBD2 (5 bases). This CDR3 has 16 residues. V was shortened by 5 bases and J by 0 bases, with 11 bases between the two germline ends. In germline, CDR1 is SGHVS, CDR2 FNYEAQ. The CDR3 DNA reads as TGTGCCAGCAGCCCCTATCGGGACTCTGGGGCCAACGTCCTGACTTTC. Its protein is CASSPYRDSGANVLTF.

The rearrangement joins TRBV15 to TRBJ1-1; the match to TRBD1 covers 7 bases. The V and J ends lost 5 bases and 4 bases, in that order; junction bases with no gene match: 13. The CDR3 is made up of 16 amino acids. Germline-derived CDR1 and CDR2 are LNHNV and YYDKDF (reference sequence). CDR3 sequence: CATSRGQAGDGTEAFF. CDR3 nucleotide sequence: TGTGCCACCAGCCGAGGACAGGCGGGCGATGGCACTGAAGCTTTCTTT.

The rearrangement links TRBV10-1 to TRBJ2-1; D possibly corresponds to TRBD2 (5 bases). Germline values: CDR1 WNHNN, CDR2 SYGVQD (reference sequence). The CDR3 contains 15 residues. The V and J ends lost 2 bases and 2 bases respectively, with 10 bases between them. The CDR3, as DNA: TGCGCCAGCAGTGAGAAAGAGCGGCCCTACAATGAGCAGTTCTTC. Protein sequence: CASSEKERPYNEQFF.